The 22 T cell receptor beta chains below come from one sample, sequenced in a study of blood T cell repertoires in COVID-19. The table came from immunoSEQ multiplex PCR; TCRdb's copy has only in-frame clones and leaves some out. Here the sample spans some 150,000 clones, about 90% being singletons. Source material: peripheral blood. Receptors were obtained from a man aged 45 to 65 with active COVID-19.

The chain has TRBV5-1 and TRBJ1-4; 9 bases line up with TRBD1. J lost 6 bases, V lost 1 base, and 4 bases had no gene match. Germline CDR1 is SGHRS and CDR2 is YFSETQ. The CDR3 is 15 residues long. CDR3 DNA sequence: TGCGCCAGCAGCTTGACAGGGGGCGTACATGAAAAACTGTTTTTT. It yields the protein CASSLTGGVHEKLFF.

The CDR3 reads CASSPGDYEQYF. In nucleotides, the CDR3 is TGTGCCAGCAGCCCCGGGGACTACGAGCAGTACTTC. V usage is TRBV12-3 or TRBV12-4 and J usage is TRBJ2-7; a weak D match, TRBD2 (5 bases). Trimming cost V 6 bases and J 3 bases, with 9 bases left between them. The length of the CDR3 is 12 residues.

The chain couples TRBV11-3 to TRBJ2-2; possibly TRBD1 for D (6 bases). Germline lookup yields CDR1 SGHNT and CDR2 YENEEA. The CDR3 runs to 12 residues. V gave up 5 bases and J gave up 5 bases, with 6 bases separating them. The CDR3 reads CASSQGTGELFF. The CDR3 DNA reads TGTGCCAGCAGCCAGGGGACCGGGGAGCTGTTTTTT. The full variable domain, in which reference TRBV11-3 and TRBJ2-2 provide the parts outside the CDR3, is EAGVVQSPRYKIIEKKQPVAFWCNPISGHNTLYWYLQNLGQGPELLIRYENEEAVDDSQLPKDRFSAERLKGVDSTLKIQPAELGDSAVYLCASSQGTGELFFGEGSRLTVL.

V gene TRBV3-1 (or the pseudogene TRBV3-2) combines with J gene TRBJ2-1; possibly TRBD2 for D (7 bases). With 4 bases removed from V and 7 bases from J, the gap between germline ends came to 17 bases. CDR3 length equals 15 residues. From germline, CDR1 is LGHDT and CDR2 YNNKEL (reference sequence). The CDR3 region has the DNA TGTGCCAGCAGCCCCCAGGGGAGGGGTATGAATGAGCAGTTCTTC. This encodes CASSPQGRGMNEQFF.

This chain links TRBV27 with TRBJ2-6; D may be TRBD1 (6 bases). Trimming removed 5 bases from V and 0 bases from J, with 17 bases in between. CDR1 is MNHEY, CDR2 SMNVEV, per germline (reference sequence). CDR3 length equals 18 residues. CDR3 region: CASSEIGGPSSGANVLTF. In DNA, the CDR3 is TGTGCCAGCAGTGAAATAGGGGGTCCGAGCTCTGGGGCCAACGTCCTGACTTTC.

This chain joins TRBV7-2 and TRBJ2-7; 7 bases fit TRBD2. The CDR3 extends over 16 amino acids. J lost 6 bases, V lost 5 bases, and 16 bases had no gene match. Germline V gives CDR1 SGHTA, CDR2 FQGNSA. The CDR3 DNA reads as TGTGCCAGCAGCCGTAGTTCCGGACGGCGCGGGAGCGAGCAGTACTTC. It encodes CASSRSSGRRGSEQYF.

J is TRBJ2-7 and V is TRBV7-2; tentative D call: TRBD2 (7 bases). Germline values: CDR1 SGHTA, CDR2 FQGNSA. The CDR3 spans 14 residues. Trimming pared 5 bases from V and 3 bases from J, leaving 14 bases between. As DNA, the CDR3 is TGTGCCAGCAGCGGGGGGGCACAGGGCTACGAGCAGTACTTC. Its protein is CASSGGAQGYEQYF.

In DNA, the CDR3 is TGTGCCAGCAGCACCTACAGGGGGCAAATAACCTACAATGAGCAGTTCTTC. It encodes CASSTYRGQITYNEQFF. J is TRBJ2-1 and V is TRBV14; TRBD1 aligns across 9 bases. From germline, CDR1 is SGHDN and CDR2 FVKESK. The CDR3 extends over 17 amino acids. V gave up 5 bases and J gave up 2 bases; unmatched junction bases: 10.

The chain is built from TRBV4-1 and TRBJ2-1, with D perhaps matching TRBD2 (5 bases). The ends were cut back, 4 bases at V and 0 bases at J, with 10 bases in the middle. CDR1 is MGHRA, CDR2 YSYEKL, per germline. CDR3 length equals 15 residues. The CDR3 spells CASSPGLSSYNEQFF. CDR3 nucleotides: TGCGCCAGCAGCCCCGGACTGAGCTCCTACAATGAGCAGTTCTTC.

The chain recombines TRBV5-1 with TRBJ2-5, with 7 bases identical to TRBD1. V lost 4 bases and J lost 4; bases outside the gene matches: 13. Germline CDR1 reads SGHRS; CDR2 reads YFSETQ. This CDR3 has 16 residues. Here the CDR3 DNA reads TGCGCCAGCAGCCGCGACGTGGCAGGGGGTTTAGAGACCCAGTACTTC. It translates to CASSRDVAGGLETQYF. The full variable domain, with the rest looked up from reference TRBV5-1 and TRBJ2-5, is KAGVTQTPRYLIKTRGQQVTLSCSPISGHRSVSWYQQTPGQGLQFLFEYFSETQRNKGNFPGRFSGRQFSNSRSEMNVSTLELGDSALYLCASSRDVAGGLETQYFGPGTRLLVL.

CDR3 DNA sequence: TGTGCCAGCAGTCAGGACAGGACGAATCAGCCCCAGCATTTT. Encoded protein: CASSQDRTNQPQHF. The chain is built from TRBV6-5 and TRBJ1-5, with 7 bases aligning to TRBD1. Trimming at V came to 5 bases and at J to 4 bases, leaving 5 bases not matched to a gene. The CDR3 runs to 14 residues. Germline-derived CDR1 and CDR2 are MNHEY and SVGAGI.

The rearrangement joins TRBV3-1 (or the pseudogene TRBV3-2) to TRBJ1-2, with unresolved D. Looked up from germline, CDR1 is LGHDT and CDR2 is YNNKEL (reference sequence). The CDR3 is made up of 14 amino acids. Trimming shortened V by 6 bases and J by 8 bases, and 19 bases separated the two germline ends. CDR3 DNA sequence: TGTGCCAGCAGTCCCCGCAGTAGGAGTTCGGGCTACACCTTC. This encodes CASSPRSRSSGYTF.

J is TRBJ1-2 and V is TRBV7-2, with D possibly TRBD1 on 6 matching bases. This CDR3 spans 16 amino acids. Germline-derived CDR1 and CDR2 are SGHTA and FQGNSA. V dropped 0 bases and J dropped 4 bases, with 15 bases sitting between them. The CDR3 loop is CASSLARMGAGYGYTF. CDR3 DNA sequence: TGTGCCAGCAGCTTAGCGCGAATGGGGGCGGGCTATGGCTACACCTTC. Supplemented by reference TRBV7-2 and TRBJ1-2, the full variable domain reads GAGVSQSPSNKVTEKGKDVELRCDPISGHTALYWYRQSLGQGLEFLIYFQGNSAPDKSGLPSDRFSAERTGGSVSTLTIQRTQQEDSAVYLCASSLARMGAGYGYTFGSGTRLTVV.

The chain couples TRBV6-4 to TRBJ1-1; 8 bases line up with TRBD1. The CDR3 has 15 amino acids. Germline loops: CDR1 MRHNA, CDR2 SNTAGT. With 6 bases clipped from V and 5 bases from J, the junction kept 11 bases outside the gene matches. CDR3 DNA: TGTGCCAGCAGACCTAAAGGACAGGGAGGGACTGAAGCTTTCTTT. The encoded protein is CASRPKGQGGTEAFF.

V gene TRBV6-5 combines with J gene TRBJ2-7, with 8 bases aligning to TRBD2. J lost 3 bases, V lost 8 bases, and 6 bases had no gene match. This CDR3 spans 13 amino acids. The germline CDR1 and CDR2 sequences are MNHEY and SVGAGI. Here the CDR3 reads CASGGGPRYEQYF. The CDR3 coding sequence is TGTGCCAGCGGCGGGGGGCCTCGCTACGAGCAGTACTTC.

This clone was detected only once. The chain links TRBV19 to TRBJ2-3; maybe TRBD1 (6 bases). CDR1 and CDR2 from the germline V gene are LNHDA and SQIVND (reference sequence). Trimming left V 7 bases short and J 4 bases short, with 15 bases between. The CDR3 totals 14 residues. This chain's CDR3 is CASNGHRAPDTQYF. The CDR3 nucleotides are TGTGCCAGTAATGGTCACAGGGCCCCAGATACGCAGTATTTT. The variable domain in full, completed from reference TRBV19 and TRBJ2-3, reads DGGITQSPKYLFRKEGQNVTLSCEQNLNHDAMYWYRQDPGQGLRLIYYSQIVNDFQKGDIAEGYSVSREKKESFPLTVTSAQKNPTAFYLCASNGHRAPDTQYFGPGTRLTVL.

The chain employs TRBV6-1 and TRBJ1-5, with D hard to call. CDR3 length: 13 residues. Germline V gene lookup returns CDR1 MNHNS and CDR2 SASEGT. The ends were cut back, 1 base at V and 6 bases at J, with 7 bases in the middle. The CDR3 spells CASSEDISQPQHF. In nucleotides, the CDR3 is TGTGCCAGCAGTGAAGACATCTCTCAGCCCCAGCATTTT.

The rearrangement joins TRBV18 to TRBJ1-5; D may be TRBD1 (5 bases). In germline, CDR1 is KGHSH, CDR2 LQKENI. The ends were cut back, 5 bases at V and 1 base at J, with 15 bases in the middle. CDR3 size: 16 residues. Written as DNA, the CDR3 is TGTGCCAGCTCAAATAGTGGCAGGGCGAGCAATCAGCCCCAGCATTTT. Translation gives CASSNSGRASNQPQHF.

V and J are TRBV7-6 and TRBJ2-1; 8 bases line up with TRBD2. The V segment lost 5 bases and the J segment 6 bases; nucleotides outside the gene matches: 0. This CDR3 has 12 residues. Germline CDR1 and CDR2: SGHVS and FNYEAQ. The CDR3 DNA reads as TGTGCCAGCAGCGGGACTAGCAATGAGCAGTTCTTC. Its protein is CASSGTSNEQFF.

This chain joins TRBV3-1 (or the pseudogene TRBV3-2) and TRBJ2-1, with 7 bases lining up with TRBD2. V trimming: 6 bases; J trimming: 6 bases; junction bases outside the gene matches: 5. This CDR3 region has 13 residues. The germline V gene has CDR1 LGHDT and CDR2 YNNKEL (reference sequence). CDR3 in DNA: TGTGCCAGCAGAAGAGGCGGGGGCAATGAGCAGTTCTTC. Translating it yields CASRRGGGNEQFF.

The chain combines TRBV2 with TRBJ2-2, with D perhaps TRBD2 (5 bases). The CDR3 totals 14 residues. Trimming cost V 2 bases and J 2 bases, with 6 bases left between them. Looked up from germline, CDR1 is SNHLY and CDR2 is FYNNEI. The CDR3 here is CASSELANTGELFF. DNA of the CDR3: TGTGCCAGCAGTGAACTAGCCAACACCGGGGAGCTGTTTTTT. Full variable domain (outside the CDR3, taken from reference TRBV2 and TRBJ2-2): EPEVTQTPSHQVTQMGQEVILRCVPISNHLYFYWYRQILGQKVEFLVSFYNNEISEKSEIFDDQFSVERPDGSNFTLKIRSTKLEDSAMYFCASSELANTGELFFGEGSRLTVL.

This sequence joins TRBV5-1 and TRBJ2-7; 8 bases are a match to TRBD1. This CDR3 has 14 amino acids. V lost 4 bases to trimming and J lost 3 bases; unmatched junction nucleotides: 6. The V gene's germline CDR1 is SGHRS and CDR2 YFSETQ. The CDR3 protein is CASSARDRYYEQYF. The DNA of the CDR3 is TGCGCCAGCAGCGCCCGGGACAGGTACTACGAGCAGTACTTC.